These 3 T cell receptor beta chains originate from one sample sequenced in a study of identical twins. TCRdb re-analysed the 5' RACE reads in MiXCR, keeping a single row per CDR3 protein. Of 750,000 to 950,000 distinct CDR3 sequences listed, 12% are singletons. This sample was also put to use in a study of yellow fever vaccine responses in identical twins.

Sequenced material: PBMCs. All receptors come from a woman under 30 in good health.

This clonotype was found many times. The genes are TRBV12-3 or TRBV12-4 and TRBJ2-1; D might be TRBD1 or TRBD2, each matching 7 bases. CDR3 length equals 15 residues. With 6 bases removed from V and 15 bases from J, the gap between germline ends came to 27 bases. The CDR3 DNA reads TGTGCCAGCAGCCGGACAGGACCTCGGGGGGCTAGCCTGTTCTTC. Amino acid sequence: CASSRTGPRGASLFF.

This clonotype was seen a single time. A much bigger clone sits one base away, suggesting this may be a read error. This chain connects TRBV5-1 to TRBJ2-2, with 7 nucleotides matching TRBD1. Per the germline V gene, CDR1 is SGHRS and CDR2 is YFSETQ. This CDR3 contains 15 residues. V shed 3 bases and J 9 bases; nucleotides not matched to a gene: 11. CDR3 in DNA: TGCGCCAGCAGCTCACAACAGGGGAATGGCAGGGAGCTGTTTTTT. Translated: CASSSQQGNGRELFF.

The genes are TRBV28 and TRBJ1-5, with 7 bases aligning to TRBD1. This CDR3 contains 15 residues. Per germline, CDR1 MDHEN and CDR2 SYDVKM. V lost 3 bases and J lost 7; bases outside the gene matches: 9. CDR3 loop: CASSLDDRARQPQHF. The CDR3 nucleotides are TGTGCCAGCAGTTTGGATGACAGGGCTCGCCAGCCCCAGCATTTT.